Listed below are T cell receptor beta chains from one sample, sequenced in a study of PD-L1 blockade in urothelial cancer. Profiled with immunoSEQ multiplex PCR; TCRdb holds only in-frame clones, not every one. The table includes tens of thousands of clones, approximately 84% detected once. The sample consisted of PBMCs, taken around atezolizumab (anti-PD-L1) treatment. These receptors came from a man between 60 and 75 years old with urothelial cancer. CDR3s include the opening cysteine and the closing phenylalanine or tryptophan. The D gene is left open where the match is weak. Clone size is shown for a subset of rows, as once, few, many or a class of expanded clone.

J gene | V gene | clone size | D gene | CDR3 protein | CDR3 DNA
TRBJ1-2 | TRBV5-4 | few | TRBD1 | CASSWNRGFISDYGYTF | TGTGCCAGCAGCTGGAACAGGGGTTTCATTTCAGACTATGGCTACACCTTC
TRBJ1-3 | TRBV9 | . | TRBD1 | CASSSRTGTGNTIYF | TGTGCCAGCAGCTCCCGGACAGGAACCGGAAACACCATATATTTT
TRBJ2-7 | TRBV14 | . | TRBD2 | CASSQVRGGSLREQYF | TGTGCCAGCAGCCAAGTTCGCGGGGGATCCCTACGAGAGCAGTACTTC
TRBJ2-7 | TRBV13 | few | TRBD1 | CASSLTVGTGAYEQYF | TGTGCCAGCAGCTTAACAGTCGGGACAGGGGCCTACGAGCAGTACTTC
TRBJ1-4 | TRBV5-1 | once | . | CASSGGTVEKLFF | TGCGCCAGCAGCGGAGGGACCGTAGAAAAACTGTTTTTT
TRBJ2-7 | TRBV7-3 | once | TRBD1 | CASSPTGNSNEQYF | TGTGCCAGCAGCCCGACAGGGAATAGCAACGAGCAGTACTTC
TRBJ2-1 | TRBV7-2 | . | TRBD2 | CASRRGGANEQFF | TGTGCCAGCAGGCGGGGAGGGGCCAATGAGCAGTTCTTC
TRBJ1-1 | TRBV7-6 | few | . | CASSTSSRGIGEAFF | TGTGCCAGCAGCACCTCATCTCGGGGTATCGGTGAAGCTTTCTTT
TRBJ2-1 | TRBV5-6 | . | . | CASSVPLAGAYEQFF | TGTGCCAGCAGCGTACCTCTGGCGGGGGCCTATGAGCAGTTCTTC
TRBJ1-1 | TRBV11-3 | . | . | CASSLEGPTEAFF | TGTGCCAGCAGCTTAGAGGGCCCGACTGAAGCTTTCTTT
TRBJ1-4 | TRBV7-2 | few | TRBD1 | CASRSGTGGTNEKLFF | TGTGCCAGCAGATCAGGGACAGGGGGCACTAATGAAAAACTGTTTTTT
TRBJ1-1 | TRBV19 | . | TRBD1 | CASSGQVNSEAFF | TGTGCCAGTTCAGGACAGGTAAACTCTGAAGCTTTCTTT
TRBJ2-6 | TRBV19 | . | TRBD1 | CASSSLQGAGGANVLTF | TGTGCCAGTAGTAGCTTACAGGGGGCGGGGGGGGCCAACGTCCTGACTTTC
TRBJ1-1 | TRBV5-4 | . | . | CASSPVGITEAFF | TGTGCCAGCAGCCCGGTGGGCATCACTGAAGCTTTCTTT
TRBJ2-2 | TRBV10-1 | . | . | CASSESRGNTGELFF | TGCGCCAGCAGTGAGTCGAGAGGGAACACCGGGGAGCTGTTTTTT
TRBJ2-5 | TRBV19 | . | TRBD1 | CASSTRTGQVGEETQYF | TGTGCCAGTAGTACTCGGACCGGACAGGTTGGGGAAGAGACCCAGTACTTC
TRBJ2-7 | TRBV7-2 | few | . | CASSLQGIGNEQYF | TGTGCCAGCAGCCTACAGGGAATCGGGAACGAGCAGTACTTC
TRBJ2-4 | TRBV30 | . | TRBD1 | CAWSMKRDRGGNIQYF | TGTGCCTGGAGTATGAAGCGAGACAGGGGCGGAAACATTCAGTACTTC
TRBJ1-1 | TRBV28 | . | . | CASRPPGHHTEAFF | TGTGCCAGCAGACCCCCGGGACACCACACTGAAGCTTTCTTT
TRBJ2-3 | TRBV2 | few | . | CASNAPLSDTQYF | TGTGCCAGCAATGCTCCGCTATCGGATACGCAGTATTTT
TRBJ2-7 | TRBV5-1 | . | TRBD1 | CASSSGTGDVAYEQYF | TGCGCCAGCAGCTCCGGGACAGGGGACGTTGCCTACGAGCAGTACTTC
TRBJ1-2 | TRBV6-6 | once | . | CASSSNRDYGYTF | TGTGCCAGCAGTTCCAACAGAGACTATGGCTACACCTTC